This entry features one T cell receptor (beta chain) sequence. Its antigen remains unidentified. The source of the sample is a study of vaccination and CD4 T cells after COVID-19. Study background: Post-vaccine sample collection happened at a median of approximately 74 days after dose two, ranging 14 to 241. Researchers treated cells with overlapping spike peptides taken from SARS-CoV-2, HCoV-NL63, HCoV-OC43 and HCoV-229E.

V shed 5 bases and J shed 6 bases, with 8 bases lying between them. CDR3 length equals 11 residues. Germline CDR1 reads SGHVS; CDR2 reads FQNEAQ. The Oncomine TCR Beta short-read assay was what sequenced the DNA obtained from cultured CD4+ T cells. Once CD4+ T cells had been cultured, genomic DNA was extracted from them. Each CDR3 protein gets one entry after TCRdb re-called the PCR reads with MiXCR. The sample lists over 15,000 distinct CDR3 sequences; 30% to 40% were seen once. As to treatment: approximately 9-day PBMC culture with coronavirus spike peptide pools or control peptides (ViraFEST assay).

The sample was CD4+ T cells from blood, cultured in vitro, taken before SARS-CoV-2 vaccination. The rearrangement uses TRBV7-8 and TRBJ2-7, with unresolved D. The TCR originated in a human donor who received a COVID-19 vaccine. The chain's CDR3 is CASSASSEQYF. In DNA form, the CDR3 reads TGTGCCAGCAGCGCCAGTAGCGAGCAGTACTTC. The variable domain in full, with the rest retrieved from reference TRBV7-8 and TRBJ2-7, is GAGVSQSPRYKVAKRGQDVALRCDPISGHVSLFWYQQALGQGPEFLTYFQNEAQLDKSGLPSDRFFAERPEGSVSTLKIQRTQQEDSAVYLCASSASSEQYFGPGTRLTVT.